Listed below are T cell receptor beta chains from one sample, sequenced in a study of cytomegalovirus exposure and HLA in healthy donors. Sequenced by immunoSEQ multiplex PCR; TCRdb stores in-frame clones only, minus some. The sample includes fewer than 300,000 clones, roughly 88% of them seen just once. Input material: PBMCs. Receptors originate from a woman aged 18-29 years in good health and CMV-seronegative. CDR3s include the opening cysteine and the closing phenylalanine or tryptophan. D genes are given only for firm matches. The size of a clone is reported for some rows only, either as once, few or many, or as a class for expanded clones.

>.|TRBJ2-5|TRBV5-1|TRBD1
CASSPTGAPTTQYF
TGCGCCAGCAGCCCAACAGGGGCCCCAACGACCCAGTACTTC
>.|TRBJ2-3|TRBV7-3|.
CASSPTRGGTQYF
TGTGCCAGCAGCCCGACAAGAGGGGGTACGCAGTATTTT
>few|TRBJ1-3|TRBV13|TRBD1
CASSSGQGISGNTIYF
TGTGCCAGCAGTTCCGGACAGGGAATCTCTGGAAACACCATATATTTT
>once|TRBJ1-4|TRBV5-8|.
CASTSGGLLTEKLFF
TGTGCCAGCACGTCGGGGGGCCTACTGACGGAAAAACTGTTTTTT
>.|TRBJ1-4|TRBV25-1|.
CASSEWSGEKLFF
TGTGCCAGCAGTGAATGGAGTGGAGAAAAACTGTTTTTT
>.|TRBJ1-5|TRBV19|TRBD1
CASSIQGGIRQPQHF
TGTGCCAGTAGTATTCAGGGGGGAATCAGACAGCCCCAGCATTTT
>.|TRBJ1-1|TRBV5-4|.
CASSLSAGGDTEAFF
TGTGCCAGCAGCCTGTCAGCGGGGGGGGACACTGAAGCTTTCTTT
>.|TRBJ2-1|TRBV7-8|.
CASSTQEQFF
TGTGCCAGCAGCACACAAGAGCAGTTCTTC
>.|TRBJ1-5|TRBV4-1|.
CASSQGAGPNQPQHF
TGCGCCAGCAGCCAAGGGGCAGGCCCCAATCAGCCCCAGCATTTT
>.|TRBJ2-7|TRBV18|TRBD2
CASSPPNALSGSYEQYF
TGTGCCAGCTCACCACCGAACGCCCTAAGCGGGAGTTACGAGCAGTACTTC
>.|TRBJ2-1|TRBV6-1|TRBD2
CASRTSGPDNEQFF
TGTGCCAGCCGGACTAGCGGACCAGACAATGAGCAGTTCTTC
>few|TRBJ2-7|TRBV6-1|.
CASSLRTYEQYF
TGTGCCAGCAGCCTCAGAACCTACGAGCAGTACTTC
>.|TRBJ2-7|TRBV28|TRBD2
CASSLWTSGYEQYF
TGTGCCAGCAGTTTATGGACTAGCGGCTACGAGCAGTACTTC
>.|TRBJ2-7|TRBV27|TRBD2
CASSPELAGVYEQYF
TGTGCCAGCAGTCCGGAACTAGCGGGAGTCTACGAGCAGTACTTC
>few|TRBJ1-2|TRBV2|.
CASPPGGDYGYTF
TGTGCCAGCCCGCCCGGCGGGGACTATGGCTACACCTTC
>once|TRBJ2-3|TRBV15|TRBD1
CATSRDGTGAKGDTQYF
TGTGCCACCAGCAGAGATGGGACAGGGGCCAAGGGAGATACGCAGTATTTT
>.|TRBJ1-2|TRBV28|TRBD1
CASNELQGAPDTF
TGTGCCAGCAACGAGCTTCAGGGGGCCCCTGACACCTTC
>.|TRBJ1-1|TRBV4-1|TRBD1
CASSQSSLGQKNTEAFF
TGCGCCAGCAGCCAAAGCTCCTTGGGACAGAAGAACACTGAAGCTTTCTTT
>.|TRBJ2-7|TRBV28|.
CASSEVSSYEQYF
TGTGCCAGCAGTGAGGTAAGCTCCTACGAGCAGTACTTC
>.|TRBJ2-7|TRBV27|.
CASSFGGGPRYEQYF
TGTGCCAGCAGTTTCGGAGGAGGGCCGAGGTACGAGCAGTACTTC
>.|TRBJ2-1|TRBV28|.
CASTPRRRFNEQFF
TGTGCCAGCACCCCGAGGAGGAGGTTCAATGAGCAGTTCTTC
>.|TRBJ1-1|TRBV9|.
CASSSRPRDKGVMNTEAFF
TGTGCCAGCAGCTCCAGACCCCGGGACAAGGGTGTGATGAACACTGAAGCTTTCTTT
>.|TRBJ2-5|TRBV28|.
CASSWRDQETQYF
TGTGCCAGCAGTTGGAGGGACCAAGAGACCCAGTACTTC
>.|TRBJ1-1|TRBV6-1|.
CASTLRGSDTEAFF
TGTGCCAGCACTTTGCGGGGGTCGGACACTGAAGCTTTCTTT
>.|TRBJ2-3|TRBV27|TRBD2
CASSRSGITDTQYF
TGTGCCAGCAGTCGGAGCGGGATCACAGATACGCAGTATTTT
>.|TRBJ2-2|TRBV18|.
CASSPPEEDRRYTGELFF
TGTGCCAGCTCACCACCGGAGGAGGACAGAAGATACACCGGGGAGCTGTTTTTT
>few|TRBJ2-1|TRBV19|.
CATNRAGIEQFF
TGTGCCACCAATAGGGCGGGGATTGAGCAGTTCTTC
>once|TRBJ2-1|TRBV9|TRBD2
CASSVSGSPYNEQFF
TGTGCCAGCAGCGTAAGCGGGAGCCCCTACAATGAGCAGTTCTTC
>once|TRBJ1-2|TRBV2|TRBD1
CASSAGAGGGYTF
TGTGCCAGCAGTGCCGGGGCAGGGGGTGGCTACACCTTC
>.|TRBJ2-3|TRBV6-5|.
CASSYGVGPTDTQYF
TGTGCCAGCAGTTACGGGGTGGGGCCCACAGATACGCAGTATTTT
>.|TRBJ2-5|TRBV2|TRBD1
CASRGQSLETQYF
TGTGCCAGCAGGGGACAGAGCCTGGAGACCCAGTACTTC
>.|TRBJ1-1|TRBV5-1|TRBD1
CASSFGLGQMNTEAFF
TGCGCCAGCAGCTTCGGACTGGGACAGATGAACACTGAAGCTTTCTTT
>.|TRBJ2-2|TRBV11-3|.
CASSHATARSRTGELFF
TGTGCCAGCAGCCATGCCACAGCCCGGTCGAGAACCGGGGAGCTGTTTTTT
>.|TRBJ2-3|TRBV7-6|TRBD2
CASSPRKLAGTTDTQYF
TGTGCCAGCAGCCCCCGTAAACTAGCGGGAACCACAGATACGCAGTATTTT
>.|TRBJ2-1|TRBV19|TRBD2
CASSLLAGSDEQFF
TGTGCCAGTAGTTTACTAGCGGGGAGCGATGAGCAGTTCTTC
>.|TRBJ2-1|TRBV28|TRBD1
CASSFPTTGVSYNEQFF
TGTGCCAGCAGTTTTCCGACGACAGGGGTTTCCTACAATGAGCAGTTCTTC
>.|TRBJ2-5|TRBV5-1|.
CASSLDREGETQYF
TGCGCCAGCAGCTTGGACAGGGAGGGAGAGACCCAGTACTTC
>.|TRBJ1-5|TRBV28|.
CASKGSNQPQHF
TGTGCCAGCAAGGGGAGCAATCAGCCCCAGCATTTT
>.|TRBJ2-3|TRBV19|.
CASSGTSTDTQYF
TGTGCCAGTAGTGGGACTAGCACAGATACGCAGTATTTT
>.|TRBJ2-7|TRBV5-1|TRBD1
CASSLGGDRVHEQYF
TGCGCCAGCAGCTTGGGTGGGGACAGGGTCCACGAGCAGTACTTC
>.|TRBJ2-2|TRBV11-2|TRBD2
CASSDPYSGRDTGELFF
TGTGCCAGCAGCGACCCTTATAGCGGGAGGGACACCGGGGAGCTGTTTTTT